These T cell receptor beta chains were read from a single sample in a study of regulatory and conventional T cells in RAG deficiency. Sequenced by immunoSEQ multiplex PCR; TCRdb stores in-frame clones only, minus some. Of 20,000 to 25,000 clones listed, 93% were seen once; the top ten hold about 0.73%. This same sample was also part of a study on regulatory T cells.

Sequencing input: CD4+ T cells sorted from blood. The receptors shown here come from a human donor in good health. The CDR3 runs from the conserved cysteine through the conserved F or W. A D gene is named only where the DNA matches it firmly. Only some rows state a clone size, as once, few, many or a class for expanded clones.

clone size	V gene	D gene	J gene	CDR3 protein	CDR3 DNA
-	TRBV5-8	TRBD1	TRBJ2-5	CASSGTGVGASETQYF	TGTGCCAGCAGCGGCACAGGGGTAGGTGCCTCCGAGACCCAGTACTTC
-	TRBV6-6	TRBD1	TRBJ2-2	CASSWDRATGELFF	TGTGCCAGCAGCTGGGACAGGGCCACCGGGGAGCTGTTTTTT
-	TRBV6-6	-	TRBJ2-7	CASSFLVGYEQYF	TGTGCCAGCAGTTTTCTGGTCGGCTACGAGCAGTACTTC
-	TRBV7-9	TRBD1	TRBJ1-2	CASTDTGTGGRGYTF	TGTGCCAGCACCGACACAGGGACAGGGGGCCGTGGCTACACCTTC
-	TRBV6-5	-	TRBJ1-2	CASSYSYRLNYGYTF	TGTGCCAGCAGTTACTCGTACAGGTTGAACTATGGCTACACCTTC
once	TRBV12-5	-	TRBJ2-1	CASGLGQPSYNEQFF	TGTGCTAGTGGTTTGGGACAGCCCTCCTACAATGAGCAGTTCTTC
-	TRBV5-1	-	TRBJ2-1	CASSLTGQNLYNEQFF	TGCGCCAGCAGCTTGACCGGACAGAACCTTTACAATGAGCAGTTCTTC
-	TRBV18	TRBD1	TRBJ2-7	CASSPRVRGQGAREQYF	TGTGCCAGCTCACCACGGGTGAGAGGGCAGGGGGCCCGCGAGCAGTACTTC
-	TRBV30	-	TRBJ1-3	CAWAEYVGNTIYF	TGTGCCTGGGCTGAGTATGTGGGAAACACCATATATTTT
-	TRBV11-2	-	TRBJ1-5	CASSLAPQENQPQHF	TGTGCCAGCAGCTTAGCTCCCCAGGAGAATCAGCCCCAGCATTTT
-	TRBV6-1	-	TRBJ2-3	CASSIDLDTQYF	TGTGCCAGCAGCATAGACCTAGATACGCAGTATTTT
once	TRBV6-4	-	TRBJ1-4	CASSDSSGKLFF	TGTGCCAGCAGTGACTCTAGCGGAAAACTGTTTTTT
-	TRBV27	TRBD1	TRBJ1-2	CASSLKGTGNGYTF	TGTGCCAGCAGTTTGAAAGGGACAGGGAATGGCTACACCTTC
once	TRBV27	-	TRBJ1-4	CASSINRDDEKLFF	TGTGCCAGCAGTATAAACCGGGACGACGAAAAACTGTTTTTT
-	TRBV6-5	-	TRBJ2-7	CASSYSSYEQYF	TGTGCCAGCAGTTATTCCTCCTACGAGCAGTACTTC
-	TRBV13	TRBD2	TRBJ2-3	CASSLGGGSGMPDTQYF	TGTGCCAGCAGCTTGGGAGGGGGTAGCGGGATGCCAGATACGCAGTATTTT
-	TRBV11-2	TRBD1	TRBJ2-7	CASSLGQLTYEQYF	TGTGCCAGCAGCCTGGGACAGTTAACCTACGAGCAGTACTTC
-	TRBV28	TRBD1	TRBJ2-4	CASSSPTGGIDIQYF	TGTGCCAGCAGTTCACCGACAGGGGGCATAGACATTCAGTACTTC
once	TRBV18	-	TRBJ2-7	CASSKTEPYEQYF	TGTGCCAGCTCAAAGACAGAACCCTACGAGCAGTACTTC
-	TRBV7-9	-	TRBJ1-4	CASSSWGMDEKLFF	TGTGCCAGCAGCTCTTGGGGGATGGATGAAAAACTGTTTTTT
-	TRBV20-1	-	TRBJ1-2	CSAKRGDGYTF	TGCAGTGCCAAGCGAGGGGATGGCTACACCTTC
-	TRBV28	TRBD2	TRBJ2-1	CASRGRAGAYNEQFF	TGTGCCAGCAGGGGACGTGCGGGGGCCTACAATGAGCAGTTCTTC
-	TRBV9	-	TRBJ2-2	CASSVPAANTGELFF	TGTGCCAGCAGCGTACCAGCGGCGAACACCGGGGAGCTGTTTTTT
once	TRBV9	-	TRBJ1-6	CASSVSWGSYNSPLHF	TGTGCCAGCAGCGTTAGCTGGGGCTCCTATAATTCACCCCTCCACTTT
-	TRBV15	-	TRBJ1-2	CATSQDRFYGYTF	TGTGCCACCAGCCAGGACAGATTCTATGGCTACACCTTC
-	TRBV25-1	-	TRBJ1-1	CASGRNTEAFF	TGTGCCAGCGGGAGGAACACTGAAGCTTTCTTT
-	TRBV4-1	-	TRBJ2-1	CASSQGDGSNEQFF	TGCGCCAGCAGCCAAGGGGACGGGAGCAATGAGCAGTTCTTC
-	TRBV7-2	-	TRBJ2-1	CASSLSAASSYNEQFF	TGTGCCAGCAGCTTGTCAGCGGCTAGCTCCTACAATGAGCAGTTCTTC
-	TRBV5-4	TRBD1	TRBJ1-3	CASSPGDRLMAGNTIYF	TGTGCCAGCAGCCCCGGGGACAGGCTAATGGCTGGAAACACCATATATTTT
-	TRBV5-1	-	TRBJ2-7	CASSLSPDNEQYF	TGCGCCAGCAGCTTATCCCCCGACAACGAGCAGTACTTC
-	TRBV11-2	-	TRBJ2-3	CASSIRPGGVSDTQYF	TGTGCCAGCAGCATCAGACCAGGGGGGGTCTCAGATACGCAGTATTTT
-	TRBV7-2	-	TRBJ2-5	CASSLSGRQETQYF	TGTGCCAGCAGCTTATCTGGCAGACAAGAGACCCAGTACTTC